These 29 T cell receptor beta chains came from one sample sequenced in a study of T cell changes during pregnancy in multiple sclerosis. Generated by immunoSEQ multiplex PCR, the TCRdb table keeps only in-frame clones and is missing some. The data contain roughly 38,000 clones, roughly 88% of them singletons. This sample comprised CD4+ T cells from peripheral blood mononuclear cells, obtained before pregnancy. Every receptor here comes from a female donor with multiple sclerosis, enrolled in a pregnancy study.

The chain carries TRBV7-9 and TRBJ2-1; 8 nucleotides align to TRBD2. The length of the CDR3 is 17 residues. The trim removed 7 bases at V and 2 bases at J, leaving 13 bases unmatched. Germline values: CDR1 SEHNR, CDR2 FQNEAQ (reference sequence). The CDR3 DNA reads TGTGCCAGCACCTCAGCGGGACTAGGAACCACCTACAATGAGCAGTTCTTC. Translation: CASTSAGLGTTYNEQFF.

The chain links TRBV7-9 to TRBJ1-4; D remains unclear. The CDR3 consists of 13 residues. Trimming stripped 1 base from V and 7 bases from J, with 7 bases between. Germline CDR1 SEHNR, CDR2 FQNEAQ (reference sequence). CDR3: CASSLENGEKLFF. DNA for the CDR3: TGTGCCAGCAGCTTAGAGAACGGTGAAAAACTGTTTTTT.

V and J are TRBV30 and TRBJ1-1; maybe TRBD1 (5 bases). The V gene lost 5 bases and the J gene lost 0 bases, with 10 bases spanning the gap. The CDR3 runs 13 residues. CDR1 is GTSNPN, CDR2 SVGIG, per germline (reference sequence). CDR3 in DNA: TGTGCCTGGGATGGGGCCATGAACACTGAAGCTTTCTTT. It yields the protein CAWDGAMNTEAFF.

This clone appeared once. The V and J genes are TRBV6-5 and TRBJ2-2; TRBD2 agrees at 9 bases. Germline lookup yields CDR1 MNHEY and CDR2 SVGAGI. The ends lost 6 bases at V and 7 bases at J; junction bases unmatched: 9. CDR3 length equals 15 residues. CDR3 sequence reads: CASRVGGRANGELFF. The DNA for the CDR3 is TGTGCCAGCAGGGTGGGCGGGAGGGCCAACGGGGAGCTGTTTTTT.

This chain joins TRBV20-1 and TRBJ1-2, with a tentative D call TRBD1 (6 bases). The CDR3 is made up of 11 amino acids. CDR1 is DFQATT and CDR2 is SNEGSKA in the germline V gene (reference sequence). Here the CDR3 reads CNKQGSYGYTF. The CDR3 DNA follows: TGCAATAAACAGGGCTCCTATGGCTACACCTTC.

The rearrangement joins TRBV5-1 to TRBJ2-7; TRBD2 matches at 10 bases. J was trimmed by 3 bases and V by 1 base; bases with no gene match: 1. CDR3 length: 14 residues. CDR1 and CDR2 from the germline V gene are SGHRS and YFSETQ. Here the CDR3 reads CASSLTSGNYEQYF. In nucleotides, the CDR3 is TGCGCCAGCAGCTTGACTAGCGGGAACTACGAGCAGTACTTC.

The chain has TRBV10-3 and TRBJ2-1, with 11 nucleotides matching TRBD2. The junction had 10 bases not matched to a gene; V was cut back by 7 bases and J by 8 bases. The CDR3 extends over 15 amino acids. Germline V gene lookup returns CDR1 ENHRY and CDR2 SYGVKD. CDR3 nucleotides: TGTGCCATCACCCGGGGTAGCGGGAGGGGCGATGAGCAGTTCTTC. The encoded protein is CAITRGSGRGDEQFF.

The V gene is TRBV7-9, the J gene TRBJ2-7; 7 bases map to TRBD2. In germline, CDR1 is SEHNR, CDR2 FQNEAQ (reference sequence). V lost 7 bases, J lost 3 bases, and 15 bases stayed unmatched. The CDR3 extends over 16 amino acids. The CDR3 reads CASTMALTGGSYEQYF. CDR3 in DNA: TGTGCCAGCACCATGGCCCTCACGGGAGGTAGCTACGAGCAGTACTTC. The entire variable domain, with the rest obtained from reference TRBV7-9 and TRBJ2-7, is as follows: DTGVSQNPRHKITKRGQNVTFRCDPISEHNRLYWYRQTLGQGPEFLTYFQNEAQLEKSRLLSDRFSAERPKGSFSTLEIQRTEQGDSAMYLCASTMALTGGSYEQYFGPGTRLTVT.

CDR3: CASSGGQGIYEQYF. CDR3 nucleotides: TGCGCCAGCAGCGGCGGACAGGGAATCTACGAGCAGTACTTC. The chain has TRBV5-1 and TRBJ2-7; 8 nucleotides match TRBD1. The CDR3 consists of 14 residues. Losses at the gene ends were 4 bases for V and 3 bases for J; bases not matched to a gene: 6. The germline V gene encodes CDR1 SGHRS and CDR2 YFSETQ. Variable domain in full (rest from reference TRBV5-1 and TRBJ2-7): KAGVTQTPRYLIKTRGQQVTLSCSPISGHRSVSWYQQTPGQGLQFLFEYFSETQRNKGNFPGRFSGRQFSNSRSEMNVSTLELGDSALYLCASSGGQGIYEQYFGPGTRLTVT.

The chain couples TRBV10-1 to TRBJ1-3; D gene unclear. The V end lost 7 bases, the J end lost 4 bases, and 8 bases lay between the germline ends. CDR3 size: 12 residues. Germline V lookup: CDR1 WNHNN, CDR2 SYGVQD (reference sequence). The DNA of the CDR3 is TGCGCCAGCAAAAACCAGGGAAACACCATATATTTT. Translated, it gives CASKNQGNTIYF.

This chain connects TRBV7-2 to TRBJ2-1; D perhaps matches TRBD2 (6 bases). The CDR3 totals 15 residues. CDR1 and CDR2 (germline): SGHTA, FQGNSA. Deletions cut 1 base from V and 6 bases from J, with 13 bases between. CDR3 amino acids: CASSLVRDSLNEQFF. The CDR3 DNA sequence: TGTGCCAGCAGCTTAGTCAGGGACTCCCTCAATGAGCAGTTCTTC.

The chain is built from TRBV5-1 and TRBJ2-1; 11 bases align to TRBD2. In germline, CDR1 is SGHRS, CDR2 YFSETQ. The J segment lost 5 bases and the V segment lost 4 bases, leaving 11 bases of the junction unmatched. This CDR3 spans 17 amino acids. The chain's CDR3 is CASSGEITSGGNNEQFF. CDR3 coding DNA: TGCGCCAGCAGCGGAGAAATCACTAGCGGGGGTAACAATGAGCAGTTCTTC.

This chain links TRBV2 with TRBJ2-3, with TRBD2 matching over 11 bases. Germline CDR1 and CDR2: SNHLY and FYNNEI. CDR3 size: 15 residues. V was pared by 6 bases and J by 4 bases, with 6 bases of the junction left unmatched. The CDR3 nucleotides are TGTGCCAGCAGCTCACTAGCGGGAGAGGCAGATACGCAGTATTTT. Translating gives CASSSLAGEADTQYF.

This chain joins TRBV10-3 and TRBJ1-1, with D unclear. The CDR3 extends over 15 amino acids. Germline V gives CDR1 ENHRY, CDR2 SYGVKD. The ends were cut back, 4 bases at V and 2 bases at J, with 14 bases in the middle. CDR3 DNA: TGTGCCATCAGTGGGCGAGGGAGCCTAAACACTGAAGCTTTCTTT. Translated, it gives CAISGRGSLNTEAFF.

Regarding this clone: A junction end diverges from the germline sequence, so it may reflect a read error. The chain links TRBV2 to TRBJ1-1; D uncertain. From germline, CDR1 is SNHLY and CDR2 FYNNEI. CDR3 length equals 11 residues. The CDR3, as DNA: TGTGCCAGCAGTTCCTTTTCTGGGCCCCTGTTT. Protein sequence: CASSSFSGPLF.

The chain has TRBV7-9 and TRBJ1-5; 12 bases are shared with TRBD1. Germline V gene sequence: CDR1 SEHNR, CDR2 FQNEAQ (reference sequence). The CDR3 is 16 amino acids. After removal of 5 bases from V and 2 bases from J, the junction contained 4 bases not matched to a gene. CDR3 loop: CASSLGQGAGNQPQHF. For the CDR3, the DNA is TGTGCCAGCAGCCTGGGACAGGGGGCCGGCAATCAGCCCCAGCATTTT.

J is TRBJ2-6 and V is TRBV5-1; the D gene is possibly TRBD1 (6 bases). The CDR3 covers 16 residues. Germline CDR1 is SGHRS and CDR2 is YFSETQ. V was clipped by 3 bases and J by 1 base, with 11 bases between them. CDR3 sequence reads: CASSSNRESGANVLTF. The DNA of the CDR3 is TGCGCCAGCAGCTCGAACAGGGAGTCTGGGGCCAACGTCCTGACTTTC.

Of note for this clone: One end of the junction varies from germline; a read error may be responsible. The rearrangement links TRBV7-7 to TRBJ2-1, with a tentative D call TRBD2 (5 bases). The CDR3 loop spans 15 amino acids. Germline CDR1 and CDR2: SSHAT and FNYEAQ (reference sequence). CDR3 sequence: CASSPGIATYNEQFF. In DNA form, the CDR3 reads TGTGCTAGCAGCCCCGGGATAGCGACATACAATGAGCAGTTCTTC.

The chain has TRBV4-1 and TRBJ2-5; TRBD1 agrees at 9 bases. The J segment lost 5 bases and the V segment lost 4 bases, leaving 5 bases of the junction unmatched. Germline lookup yields CDR1 MGHRA and CDR2 YSYEKL. The CDR3 covers 14 residues. In DNA form, the CDR3 reads TGCGCCAGCAGCCTCGGACAGGGGCGGGAGACCCAGTACTTC. Its translation is CASSLGQGRETQYF.

The chain recombines TRBV5-1 with TRBJ2-1; 9 bases are shared with TRBD2. J lost 1 base, V lost 1 base, and 9 bases had no gene match. Germline values: CDR1 SGHRS, CDR2 YFSETQ. CDR3 length: 18 amino acids. The CDR3 reads CASSLTLDTSGSYNEQFF. In DNA, the CDR3 is TGCGCCAGCAGCTTGACCCTCGATACTAGCGGGTCCTACAATGAGCAGTTCTTC.

The gene calls are TRBV5-1 and TRBJ2-4, with 8 positions matching TRBD2. The CDR3 contains 19 residues. Per the germline V gene, CDR1 is SGHRS and CDR2 is YFSETQ. Trimming removed 4 bases from V and 1 base from J; junction bases left unmatched: 16. The CDR3 protein is CASSVDATSEFIAKNIQYF. The CDR3 nucleotides read TGCGCCAGCAGCGTGGATGCGACTAGCGAATTTATCGCCAAAAACATTCAGTACTTC.

The chain has TRBV18 and TRBJ1-2; no clear D. V lost 2 bases to trimming and J lost 3 bases, with 4 bases between them. CDR1 and CDR2 from the germline V gene are KGHSH and LQKENI. The CDR3 consists of 12 residues. DNA of the CDR3: TGTGCCAGCTCACCAACGGACTATGGCTACACCTTC. This sequence encodes CASSPTDYGYTF.

The gene calls are TRBV6-5 and TRBJ2-7, with 10 nucleotides matching TRBD2. Unmatched junction bases numbered 6, after V lost 2 bases and J lost 2 bases. This CDR3 is built from 16 residues. Germline CDR1 reads MNHEY; CDR2 reads SVGAGI. CDR3 DNA: TGTGCCAGCAGTTACGCGTCTAGCGGGGGCACCTACGAGCAGTACTTC. It encodes CASSYASSGGTYEQYF.

This clone is a singleton in its sample. This chain links TRBV6-5 with TRBJ1-3, with TRBD1 identical over 7 bases. Germline CDR1 and CDR2: MNHEY and SVGAGI. V gave up 0 bases and J gave up 8 bases; unmatched junction bases: 10. This CDR3 has 16 residues. In DNA, the CDR3 is TGTGCCAGCAGTTACTCGACAGGGACCAGAGGTGACACCATATATTTT. This gives the protein CASSYSTGTRGDTIYF.

The chain couples TRBV7-2 to TRBJ1-3, with D perhaps matching TRBD1 (5 bases). The CDR3 length is 15 residues. CDR1 and CDR2 (germline): SGHTA, FQGNSA. Trimming removed 5 bases at V and 3 bases at J, with 14 bases between. CDR3 bases: TGTGCCAGCAGCCCAGGCATCGGGGGTGGAAACACCATATATTTT. This codes for CASSPGIGGGNTIYF.

The chain is built from TRBV7-2 and TRBJ2-2, with 9 bases fitting TRBD1. After removal of 2 bases from V and 5 bases from J, the junction contained 3 bases not matched to a gene. The germline V gene encodes CDR1 SGHTA and CDR2 FQGNSA. This CDR3 comprises 15 residues. This CDR3 is CASSLSTGGTGELFF. The CDR3 nucleotides read TGTGCCAGCAGCTTATCGACAGGGGGTACCGGGGAGCTGTTTTTT.

This chain connects TRBV5-6 to TRBJ1-2; a weak D match, TRBD1 (6 bases). Germline CDR1 SGHDT, CDR2 YYEEEE. The CDR3 contains 13 residues. V lost 4 bases to trimming and J lost 8 bases, with 15 bases between them. The CDR3, as DNA: TGTGCCAGCAGCCAATCAGGGGCGGAGGGCTACACCTTC. It encodes CASSQSGAEGYTF.

The gene calls are TRBV4-3 and TRBJ2-7; 14 positions match TRBD2. Per the germline V gene, CDR1 is LGHNA and CDR2 is YSLEER. CDR3 size: 20 residues. With 3 bases clipped from V and 2 bases from J, the junction kept 15 bases outside the gene matches. The CDR3 reads CASSQTLGLAGVPSTYEQYF. The DNA of the CDR3 is TGCGCCAGCAGCCAGACCCTGGGACTAGCGGGAGTGCCCTCGACCTACGAGCAGTACTTC.

The chain carries TRBV5-5 and TRBJ2-1; TRBD2 might be the D (7 bases). The V end lost 4 bases, the J end lost 5 bases, and 16 bases lay between the germline ends. This CDR3 comprises 15 residues. Germline loops: CDR1 SGHKS, CDR2 YYEKEE (reference sequence). CDR3 loop: CASSQFGGGDNEQFF. The DNA of the CDR3 is TGTGCCAGCAGCCAGTTTGGAGGGGGGGACAATGAGCAGTTCTTC.